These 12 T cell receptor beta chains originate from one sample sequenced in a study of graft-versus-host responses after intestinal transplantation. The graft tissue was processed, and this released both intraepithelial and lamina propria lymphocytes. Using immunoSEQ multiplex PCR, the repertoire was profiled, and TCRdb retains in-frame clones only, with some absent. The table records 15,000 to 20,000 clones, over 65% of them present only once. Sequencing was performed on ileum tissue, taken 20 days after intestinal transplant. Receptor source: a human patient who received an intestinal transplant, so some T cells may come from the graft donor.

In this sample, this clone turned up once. The CDR3 loop is CSGPGGGGEQFF. The DNA for the CDR3 is TGCAGCGGTCCCGGGGGCGGGGGTGAGCAGTTCTTC. The chain employs TRBV29-1 and TRBJ2-1; D perhaps matches TRBD2 (7 bases). Germline V gene sequence: CDR1 SQVTM, CDR2 ANQGSEA. Between the trimmed V and J ends, which lost 7 bases and 9 bases, there was a span of 16 bases. This CDR3 has 12 residues.

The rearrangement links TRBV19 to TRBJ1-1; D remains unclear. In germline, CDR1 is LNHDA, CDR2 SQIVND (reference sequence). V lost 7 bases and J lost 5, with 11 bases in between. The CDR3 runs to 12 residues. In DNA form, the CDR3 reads TGTGCCAGTATTCAAAGAGGGACTGAAGCTTTCTTT. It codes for CASIQRGTEAFF.

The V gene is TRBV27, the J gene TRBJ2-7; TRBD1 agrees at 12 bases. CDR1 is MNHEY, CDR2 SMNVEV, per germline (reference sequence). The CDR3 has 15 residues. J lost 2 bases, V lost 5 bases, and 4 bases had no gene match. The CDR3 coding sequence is TGTGCCAGCAGTGCCGGGACAGGGGGCGCCTACGAGCAGTACTTC. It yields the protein CASSAGTGGAYEQYF.

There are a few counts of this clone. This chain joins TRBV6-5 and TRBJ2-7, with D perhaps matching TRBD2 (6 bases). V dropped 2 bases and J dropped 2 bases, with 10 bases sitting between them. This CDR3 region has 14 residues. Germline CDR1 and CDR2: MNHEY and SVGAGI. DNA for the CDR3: TGTGCCAGCAGTTACGCGGCGGGAACCTACGAGCAGTACTTC. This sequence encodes CASSYAAGTYEQYF.

CDR3 sequence: CASSGLRVGGYGYTF. CDR3 nucleotides: TGTGCCAGCAGTGGACTCAGGGTCGGCGGCTATGGCTACACCTTC. The chain uses TRBV6-1 and TRBJ1-2; possible D gene TRBD1, 5 bases. The V end was cut by 4 bases, the J end by 4 bases, with 16 bases between. This CDR3 contains 15 residues. The V gene's germline CDR1 is MNHNS and CDR2 SASEGT.

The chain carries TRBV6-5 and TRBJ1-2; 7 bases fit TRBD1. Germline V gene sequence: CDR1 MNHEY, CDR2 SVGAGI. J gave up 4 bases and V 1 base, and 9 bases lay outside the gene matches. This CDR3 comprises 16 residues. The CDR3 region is CASSYLSRQGPYGYTF. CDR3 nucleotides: TGTGCCAGCAGTTACTTGTCCCGACAGGGTCCCTATGGCTACACCTTC.

In DNA, the CDR3 is TGTGCCAGCAGTTACCCAGGGGGGCTTGGTGAGACCCAGTACTTC. Protein sequence: CASSYPGGLGETQYF. This sequence joins TRBV6-6 and TRBJ2-5; tentatively, D is TRBD1 (7 bases). V shed 2 bases and J shed 5 bases, with 15 bases lying between them. The CDR3 length is 15 residues. Germline-derived CDR1 and CDR2 are MNHNY and SVGAGI (reference sequence).

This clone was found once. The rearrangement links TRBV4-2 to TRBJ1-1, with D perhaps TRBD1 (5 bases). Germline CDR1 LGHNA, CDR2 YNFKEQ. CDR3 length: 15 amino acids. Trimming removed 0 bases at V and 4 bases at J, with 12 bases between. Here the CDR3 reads CASSQDRGFSTEAFF. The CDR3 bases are TGTGCCAGCAGCCAAGATCGGGGGTTCAGCACTGAAGCTTTCTTT.

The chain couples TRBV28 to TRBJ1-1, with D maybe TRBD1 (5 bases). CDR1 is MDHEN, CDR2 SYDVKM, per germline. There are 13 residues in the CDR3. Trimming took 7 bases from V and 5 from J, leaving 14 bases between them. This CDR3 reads CASKLRGGTEAFF. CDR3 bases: TGTGCCAGCAAACTACGGGGGGGAACTGAAGCTTTCTTT.

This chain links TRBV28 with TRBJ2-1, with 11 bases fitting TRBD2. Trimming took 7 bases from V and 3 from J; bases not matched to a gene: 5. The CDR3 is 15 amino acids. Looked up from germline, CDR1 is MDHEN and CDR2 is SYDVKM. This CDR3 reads CASKLAGGHYNEQFF. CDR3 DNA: TGTGCCAGCAAGCTAGCGGGGGGACACTACAATGAGCAGTTCTTC.

The CDR3 DNA reads TGTGCCAGCAGTCGGACAGCCACCTACGAGCAGTACTTC. The encoded protein is CASSRTATYEQYF. V is TRBV27 and J is TRBJ2-7; tentative D call: TRBD1 (6 bases). The CDR3 length is 13 residues. The V gene lost 5 bases and the J gene lost 2 bases, with 10 bases spanning the gap. Germline V gene sequence: CDR1 MNHEY, CDR2 SMNVEV (reference sequence).

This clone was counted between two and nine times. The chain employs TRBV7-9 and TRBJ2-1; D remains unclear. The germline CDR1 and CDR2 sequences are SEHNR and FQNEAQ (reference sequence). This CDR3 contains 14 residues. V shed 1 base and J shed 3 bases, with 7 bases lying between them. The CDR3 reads CASSLVSSYNEQFF. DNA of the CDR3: TGTGCCAGCAGCTTAGTTTCGAGCTACAATGAGCAGTTCTTC.